Sequencing of this T cell receptor (beta chain) was carried out in a study of cytomegalovirus exposure and HLA in healthy donors. Broader study findings: A cluster of highly shared sequence variants was likely a sequencing artifact. Per published reports, the classifier diagnosed cytomegalovirus status with high specificity and sensitivity.

The study ran its PCR with 60 Vbeta and 13 Jbeta primers. Generated by immunoSEQ multiplex PCR, the TCRdb table keeps only in-frame clones and is missing some. This table holds about 140,000 clones, approximately 60% found once. The CDR3 has 17 amino acids. The ends were cut back, 5 bases at V and 0 bases at J, with 16 bases in the middle. Germline assignment: CDR1 MNHEY and CDR2 SMNVEV (reference sequence). Note on this clone: Its antigen is as yet unknown.

Material for sequencing was PBMCs. This TCR derives from a human donor in good health. The chain has TRBV27 and TRBJ1-4, with D perhaps matching TRBD1 (5 bases). CDR3 DNA: TGTGCCAGCAGTGGGGGGACGCCTTTTGCAACTAATGAAAAACTGTTTTTT. Its translation: CASSGGTPFATNEKLFF.